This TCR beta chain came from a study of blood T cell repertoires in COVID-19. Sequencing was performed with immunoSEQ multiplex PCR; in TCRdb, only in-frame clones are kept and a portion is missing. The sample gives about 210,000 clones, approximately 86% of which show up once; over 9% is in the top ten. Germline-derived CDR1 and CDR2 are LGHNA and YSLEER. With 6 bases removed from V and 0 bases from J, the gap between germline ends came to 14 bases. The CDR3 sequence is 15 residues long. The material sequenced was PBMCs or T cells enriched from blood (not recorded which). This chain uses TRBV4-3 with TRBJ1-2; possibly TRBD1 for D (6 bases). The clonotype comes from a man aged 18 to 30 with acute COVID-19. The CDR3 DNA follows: TGCGCCAGCAGACAGGGAGGGTTAGCTAACTATGGCTACACCTTC. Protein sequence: CASRQGGLANYGYTF.